This T cell receptor (beta chain) appears in the sequencing data of a study of blood T cell repertoires in COVID-19 (dated by TCRdb to about 2020). A note on the overall study: Samples covering the acute and convalescent phases of COVID-19 were provided by collaborators in the United States, Italy and Spain. The material from the prospective study consisted of cDNA or gDNA derived from T cells, B-cell-depleted T cells, or PBMCs. Subjects who had been exposed to COVID-19, were actively infected with it, or had recovered from it provided the deeply sampled blood TCRbeta repertoires that made up the dataset. The repertoires were released in a freely available public database intended as a resource for research on the immune response to SARS-CoV-2. The samples were drawn from two sources: the first 160 participants of the ongoing ImmuneRACE study, and 950 to 1,500 subjects contributed by 6 global collaborators. The sample metadata nearly always contained a de-identified subject ID, COVID-19 status, age in years and sex. HLA class I and class II types, where available, came from metadata supplied by the sample provider rather than from assay-based typing.

From a lookup of the germline V gene, CDR1 and CDR2 are SGHTA and FQGTGA. The CDR3 has 15 amino acids, counting the end cysteine and phenylalanine. Only CDR3 DNA remains: 45 bases, in frame from the first base. V lost 4 bases and J lost 0 bases; the stretch between them is 10 bases long. In the prospective study, participants were about 18 to 95 years old, resided in about two dozen geographic areas of the United States, and were enrolled through a virtual design. To assign participants to cohorts, the prospective study relied on clinical history that participants themselves reported in a screening survey and a study questionnaire. For ImmuneRACE Cohort 3, a participant was defined as recovered based on two consecutive negative NP/OP PCR tests, clearance by a healthcare professional, or resolution of symptoms. In the prospective study, whole blood, serum and a nasopharyngeal or oropharyngeal swab were collected from each participant by mobile phlebotomists. Additional blood draws and questionnaires over an approximately 2-month period could optionally be provided by prospective study participants. Before DNA extraction, prospective study blood samples were shipped either frozen or at room temperature.

TCRbeta CDR3 regions were amplified from genomic DNA using the immunoSEQ Assay, a bias-controlled multiplex PCR. Per the original workflow: Nucleated cell counts per sample were estimated from amplification of reference gene primers within the assay. Sequence reads were collapsed and filtered to measure the absolute abundance of every unique TCRbeta CDR3 rearrangement. Productive Simpson clonality was computed per sample as the square root of Simpson's diversity index over productive rearrangements. In its TCRdb copy, this immuneACCESS table keeps in-frame sequences only and misses some clones. Where compared with another copy, unresolved V genes explain less than half of these, and the others have no known cause. Clonal size and the V and J genes are those of that table, whereas D and trimming came from the DNA. Recorded for this sample are about 220,000 clones; about 79% of them occurred a single time. The top ten constitute about 3.4% of the sample.

The paper as a whole reports these results and caveats: Clinical and demographic metadata were provided uncurated, with the amount varying by source and participant.

Comment on this clone: Which antigen it targets is not known. Per-base qualities were not stored, and no clone one base away is much larger.

Sequencing was done on a sample of PBMCs or T cells enriched from blood (not recorded which). The sequence is built from TRBV7-3 and TRBJ1-3; a tentative D call is TRBD1 (5 bases match). This clonotype originated in a woman aged 60-75 years who had recovered from COVID-19. The CDR3 corresponds to CASSSEGLSGNTIYF. The DNA sequence reads TGTGCCAGCAGCTCGGAGGGGCTCTCTGGAAACACCATATATTTT.